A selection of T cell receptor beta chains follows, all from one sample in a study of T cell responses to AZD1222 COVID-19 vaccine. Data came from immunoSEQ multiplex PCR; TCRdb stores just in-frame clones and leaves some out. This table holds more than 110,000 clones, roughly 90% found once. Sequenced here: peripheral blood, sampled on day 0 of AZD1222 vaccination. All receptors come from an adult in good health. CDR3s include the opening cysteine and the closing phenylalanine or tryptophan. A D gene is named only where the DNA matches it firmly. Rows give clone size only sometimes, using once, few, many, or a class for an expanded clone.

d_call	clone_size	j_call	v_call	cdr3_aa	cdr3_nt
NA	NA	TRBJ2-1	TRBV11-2	CASSLPAGPNNEQFF	TGTGCCAGCAGCTTACCCGCGGGACCAAACAATGAGCAGTTCTTC
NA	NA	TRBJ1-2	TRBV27	CASSSGGVWGYTF	TGTGCCAGCAGCTCGGGGGGCGTTTGGGGCTACACCTTC
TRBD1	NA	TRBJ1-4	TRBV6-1	CASSESAGGTEKLFF	TGTGCCAGCAGTGAATCAGCAGGGGGGACGGAAAAACTGTTTTTT
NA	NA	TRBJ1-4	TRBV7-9	CASSLGQVNEKLFF	TGTGCCAGCAGCTTAGGACAGGTTAATGAAAAACTGTTTTTT
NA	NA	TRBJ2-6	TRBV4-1	CASSQEGITGANVLTF	TGCGCCAGCAGCCAAGAGGGCATCACTGGGGCCAACGTCCTGACTTTC
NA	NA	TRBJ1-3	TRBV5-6	CASSLVTGNTIYF	TGTGCCAGCAGCTTGGTAACTGGAAACACCATATATTTT
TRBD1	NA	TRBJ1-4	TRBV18	CASSLFGQARGEKLFF	TGTGCCAGCTCACTCTTTGGACAGGCGAGGGGTGAAAAACTGTTTTTT
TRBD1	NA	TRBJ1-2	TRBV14	CASSPTGGVYGYTF	TGTGCCAGCAGCCCTACAGGGGGCGTCTATGGCTACACCTTC
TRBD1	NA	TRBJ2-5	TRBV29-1	CSVTGTEPGTGVFRETQYF	TGCAGCGTCACCGGAACAGAACCCGGGACAGGGGTTTTTCGGGAGACCCAGTACTTC
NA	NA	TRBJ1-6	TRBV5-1	CASRQTYNSPLHF	TGCGCCAGTAGACAGACCTATAATTCACCCCTCCACTTT
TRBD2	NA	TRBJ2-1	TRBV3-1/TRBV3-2	CASSQRREGLRNEQFF	TGTGCCAGCAGCCAAAGGCGGGAGGGCCTACGCAATGAGCAGTTCTTC
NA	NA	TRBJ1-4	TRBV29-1	CSVERGTGRIF	TGCAGCGTTGAAAGGGGGACCGGGCGGATTTTT
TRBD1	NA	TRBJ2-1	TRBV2	CASSSTGVGEQFF	TGTGCCAGCAGTTCAACAGGGGTTGGTGAGCAGTTCTTC
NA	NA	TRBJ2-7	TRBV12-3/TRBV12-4	CASSQGSTYEQYF	TGTGCCAGCAGCCAAGGCAGTACCTACGAGCAGTACTTC
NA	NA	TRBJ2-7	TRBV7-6	CASSLLSGYNYEQYF	TGTGCCAGCAGCTTACTGTCAGGATATAACTACGAGCAGTACTTC
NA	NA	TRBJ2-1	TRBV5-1	CASSLAEPSRDEQFF	TGCGCCAGCAGCTTGGCCGAACCTTCCAGGGATGAGCAGTTCTTC
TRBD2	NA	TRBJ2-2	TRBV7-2	CASSSRTSANTGELFF	TGTGCCAGCAGCTCCCGGACTAGCGCGAACACCGGGGAGCTGTTTTTT
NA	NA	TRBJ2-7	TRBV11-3	CASSRRFTGDSSYEQYF	TGTGCCAGCAGCCGCCGGTTTACAGGAGACAGCTCCTACGAGCAGTACTTC
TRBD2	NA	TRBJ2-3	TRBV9	CASSALGGSNSDTQYF	TGTGCCAGCAGCGCGCTGGGAGGGAGTAATTCGGATACGCAGTATTTT
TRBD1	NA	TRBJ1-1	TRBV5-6	CASSFRGLGSRKAFF	TGTGCCAGCAGCTTCAGGGGGCTAGGGTCCAGGAAAGCTTTCTTT
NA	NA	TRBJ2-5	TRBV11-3	CASSSRLWRGGKETQYF	TGTGCCAGCAGCTCTCGGCTTTGGAGGGGCGGGAAAGAGACCCAGTACTTC
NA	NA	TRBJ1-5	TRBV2	CASSALRGSPDSNQPQHF	TGTGCCAGCAGTGCCCTGAGGGGGTCGCCTGATAGCAATCAGCCCCAGCATTTT
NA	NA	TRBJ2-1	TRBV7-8	CASSPGQIGHMGEQFF	TGTGCCAGCAGCCCAGGACAGATAGGGCATATGGGTGAGCAGTTCTTC
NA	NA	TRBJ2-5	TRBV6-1	CASSELRAVQETQYF	TGTGCCAGCAGTGAATTAAGAGCTGTCCAAGAGACCCAGTACTTC
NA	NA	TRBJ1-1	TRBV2	CASSEAGQWGEAFF	TGTGCCAGCAGTGAAGCTGGACAGTGGGGGGAAGCTTTCTTT
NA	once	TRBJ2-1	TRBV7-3	CASSPSPFGDEQFF	TGTGCCAGCAGCCCCTCCCCCTTTGGAGATGAGCAGTTCTTC
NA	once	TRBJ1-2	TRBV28	CASSLSRIYGYTF	TGTGCCAGCAGTTTATCCCGGATCTATGGCTACACCTTC